This TCR beta chain was sequenced in a study of beta chain features in type 1 diabetes. At the level of the study: Sorted cell examination encompassed roughly 110 million cells across all samples.

Isolated RNA was reverse transcribed in full, so expressed TCRB transcripts were sequenced. Generated by immunoSEQ multiplex PCR, the TCRdb table keeps only in-frame clones and is missing some. The profile shows more than 120,000 clones, about 13% of them singletons. The CDR3 extends over 14 amino acids. Unmatched junction bases numbered 5, after V lost 4 bases and J lost 2 bases. Germline-derived CDR1 and CDR2 are SGHRS and YFSETQ. Study-wide results and caveats: Patients with Type 1 diabetes showed moderately but significantly shorter TCRB CDR3s in all four CD4+ subsets. Whether TCRB rearrangement is influenced by HLA type went unresolved here. VDJ junctions from type 1 diabetes patients carried fewer insertions and larger deletions.

This clone was counted a few times. The antigen remains undetermined. Specimen: central memory CD4+ T cells from blood. This TCR was sampled from a man aged 18 to 29 with type 1 diabetes. The chain recombines TRBV5-1 with TRBJ2-5; TRBD1 aligns across 7 bases. CDR3 protein: CASSVPGQQETQYF. As DNA, the CDR3 is TGCGCCAGCAGCGTACCGGGACAGCAAGAGACCCAGTACTTC.